A single sample is the source of the 5 T cell receptor beta chains below, sequenced in a study of T cell repertoires in cytomegalovirus infection. Their recognized antigens are unknown. Via MiXCR, TCRdb re-called the reads, giving one row per CDR3 protein. This table holds some 920,000 distinct CDR3 sequences, around 31% found once. This sample comprised cultured CD8+ T cells from PBMCs, obtained from culture after CMV antigen stimulation. All receptors come from a human donor in good health (CMV status not recorded). Some clones in this sample may be carry-over from other donors' samples.

Points on this clonotype: An end of the junction differs from the germline gene, which may be a read error. The chain employs TRBV11-2 and TRBJ1-5, with a weak D call TRBD1 (5 bases). From germline, CDR1 is SGHAT and CDR2 FQNNGV. This CDR3 comprises 15 residues. The CDR3 sequence: CASNLGGDSNQPQHF. For the CDR3, the DNA is TGTGCCAGCAACTTAGGAGGGGATAGCAATCAGCCCCAGCATTTT.

The chain recombines TRBV20-1 with TRBJ1-1; D possibly corresponds to TRBD1 (6 bases). Germline V gene data show CDR1 as DFQATT and CDR2 as SNEGSKA (reference sequence). V dropped 0 bases and J dropped 5 bases, with 16 bases sitting between them. The CDR3 totals 15 residues. CDR3 protein: CSARDQHRDGTEAFF. In nucleotides, the CDR3 is TGCAGTGCTAGAGATCAGCACAGGGATGGGACTGAAGCTTTCTTT.

The rearrangement links TRBV18 to TRBJ1-6, with a possible D match to TRBD1 (6 bases). V lost 3 bases to trimming and J lost 6 bases, with 15 bases between them. CDR1 and CDR2 from the germline V gene are KGHSH and LQKENI. CDR3 length: 16 amino acids. This chain's CDR3 is CASSPGHEGINSPLHF. In nucleotides, the CDR3 is TGTGCCAGCTCACCGGGACATGAGGGGATTAATTCACCCCTCCACTTT. The whole variable domain, remainder taken from reference TRBV18 and TRBJ1-6, is NAGVMQNPRHLVRRRGQEARLRCSPMKGHSHVYWYRQLPEEGLKFMVYLQKENIIDESGMPKERFSAEFPKEGPSILRIQQVVRGDSAAYFCASSPGHEGINSPLHFGNGTRLTVT.

The chain employs TRBV19 and TRBJ2-4; D is unresolved. The germline V and J ends were trimmed by 7 bases and 0 bases, with 10 bases remaining between them. This CDR3 region has 14 residues. Germline loops: CDR1 LNHDA, CDR2 SQIVND (reference sequence). The CDR3 bases are TGTGCCAGTACCAACGGGTTAGCCAAAAACATTCAGTACTTC. Translated: CASTNGLAKNIQYF.

In its sample, this clonotype was seen a few times. The J gene is TRBJ1-4, the V gene TRBV18; D uncertain. Germline CDR1 KGHSH, CDR2 LQKENI. V lost 3 bases, J lost 8 bases, and 19 bases lay in between. The CDR3 is 16 amino acids. In DNA form, the CDR3 reads TGTGCCAGCTCACCGCTGTCCGACACCCTCGGGGAAAAACTGTTTTTT. It is translated as CASSPLSDTLGEKLFF.